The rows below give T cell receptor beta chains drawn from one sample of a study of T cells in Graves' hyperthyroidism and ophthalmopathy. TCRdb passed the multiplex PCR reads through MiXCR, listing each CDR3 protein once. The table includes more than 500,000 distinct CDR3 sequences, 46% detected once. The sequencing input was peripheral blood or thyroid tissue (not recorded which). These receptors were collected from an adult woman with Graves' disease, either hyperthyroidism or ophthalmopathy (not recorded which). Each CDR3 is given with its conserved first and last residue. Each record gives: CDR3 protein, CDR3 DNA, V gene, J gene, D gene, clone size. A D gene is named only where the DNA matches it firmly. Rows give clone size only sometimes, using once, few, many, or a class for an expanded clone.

CASSPGTGGANGYTF,TGCGCCAGCAGCCCTGGGACAGGGGGCGCGAATGGCTACACCTTC,TRBV5-1,TRBJ1-2,TRBD1,many
CAIKDRAGNTIYF,TGTGCCATCAAGGACAGGGCCGGAAACACCATATATTTT,TRBV6-6,TRBJ1-3,TRBD1,many
CATSDPDLAGGPNEQFF,TGTGCCACCAGTGATCCCGATCTAGCGGGAGGGCCCAATGAGCAGTTCTTC,TRBV24-1,TRBJ2-1,TRBD2,NA
CASSYKTNSNYGYTF,TGTGCCAGCAGTTACAAAACGAACTCTAACTATGGCTACACCTTC,TRBV6-2/TRBV6-3,TRBJ1-2,NA,few
CASSAPLELKETQYF,TGTGCCAGCAGTGCACCTTTGGAGTTAAAAGAGACCCAGTACTTC,TRBV2,TRBJ2-5,NA,NA
CASSLEVAYSYNEQFF,TGTGCCAGCAGCTTAGAGGTCGCCTACTCTTACAATGAGCAGTTCTTC,TRBV7-6,TRBJ2-1,NA,NA
CASSQRTSTSPLHF,TGTGCCAGCAGCCAACGGACGTCTACTTCACCCCTCCACTTT,TRBV4-2,TRBJ1-6,NA,NA
CASSLQGRGEQETQYF,TGTGCCAGCAGCTTACAGGGGCGAGGGGAGCAAGAGACCCAGTACTTC,TRBV7-9,TRBJ2-5,NA,NA
CASSPDAVNGELFF,TGTGCCAGCAGCCCCGACGCGGTCAACGGGGAGCTGTTTTTT,TRBV7-2,TRBJ2-2,NA,NA
CAISVRTNEKLFF,TGTGCCATCAGTGTACGGACTAATGAAAAACTGTTTTTT,TRBV10-3,TRBJ1-4,NA,NA
CASSLLATGELFF,TGTGCCAGCAGCTTACTAGCCACCGGGGAGCTGTTTTTT,TRBV7-9,TRBJ2-2,NA,many
CASNTYPNEKLFF,TGTGCCAGCAACACTTACCCTAATGAAAAACTGTTTTTT,TRBV7-9,TRBJ1-4,NA,many
CRDDRGKYEQYF,TGCAGGGACGACAGGGGGAAATACGAGCAGTACTTC,TRBV29-1,TRBJ2-7,TRBD1,NA
CSARPGGETQHF,TGCAGTGCTAGGCCCGGGGGTGAGACCCAGCATTTT,TRBV20-1,TRBJ1-5,NA,NA